A selection of T cell receptor beta chains follows, all from one sample in a study of blood T cell repertoires in COVID-19. Method: immunoSEQ multiplex PCR; TCRdb's copy keeps in-frame clones and lacks some. The data contain over 50,000 clones, roughly 83% of them singletons. The sequencing sample was made of peripheral blood. These receptor sequences come from a man aged 60 to 69 with COVID-19, enrolled during active disease. Both conserved end residues are part of each CDR3.

TRBV7-9 13 CASRLTGVGGYTF
TRBV7-3 14 CASSLQGHNSPLHF
TRBV4-1 12 CASSQDKETQYF
TRBV5-1 15 CASSLGAGGRDEQFF
TRBV5-1 15 CASSLGQGYTGELFF
TRBV10-2 17 CASSDDLDSTGFNEQFF
TRBV18 16 CASSPRGRENSYEQYF
TRBV18 13 CASSTTGQIEAFF
TRBV18 12 CASSPDRAEAFF
TRBV5-1 14 CASSVTGTAYEQYF
TRBV10-3 15 CAISSTGDPNYGYTF
TRBV19 15 CASLKTGRANYGYTF
TRBV9 19 CASSSQTGTGRRFAYGYTF
TRBV18 15 CASSPPAGYNEKLFF
TRBV27 15 CASSPEGLAGETQYF
TRBV5-6 16 CASSLFYGGTTDTQYF
TRBV2 16 CASRPAGLAEGDTQYF
TRBV19 13 CASGGQGLNHIYF
TRBV29-1 15 CSVGQGTRSTDTQYF
TRBV5-4 16 CASSLARASGRDEQFF
TRBV10-1 11 CASSNSRTQFF
TRBV6-5 14 CASRGGVRNTEAFF
TRBV29-1 16 CSVGLHNRATNEKLFF
TRBV2 14 CASSRQGGDQPQHF
TRBV21-1 14 CASSKGATYQPQHF
TRBV12-3/TRBV12-4 12 CASSFADQPQHF
TRBV6-2/TRBV6-3 15 CASSYPNPPLYEQYF
TRBV28 14 CASKQLVSSYEQYF
TRBV7-2 14 CASSLTGLREKLFF
TRBV4-1 18 CASSLFPTMGARDTEAFF
TRBV4-2 17 CASSQNPSGGDTDTQYF
TRBV25-1 15 CASSRGHSGANVLTF
TRBV2 14 CASRGGTNTDTQYF
TRBV7-9 13 CASSLGGLGEQYF
TRBV5-4 14 CASSLDAGKETQYF
TRBV20-1 14 CSASGGHDNQPQHF
TRBV10-1 15 CASSESVTRGNEQYF